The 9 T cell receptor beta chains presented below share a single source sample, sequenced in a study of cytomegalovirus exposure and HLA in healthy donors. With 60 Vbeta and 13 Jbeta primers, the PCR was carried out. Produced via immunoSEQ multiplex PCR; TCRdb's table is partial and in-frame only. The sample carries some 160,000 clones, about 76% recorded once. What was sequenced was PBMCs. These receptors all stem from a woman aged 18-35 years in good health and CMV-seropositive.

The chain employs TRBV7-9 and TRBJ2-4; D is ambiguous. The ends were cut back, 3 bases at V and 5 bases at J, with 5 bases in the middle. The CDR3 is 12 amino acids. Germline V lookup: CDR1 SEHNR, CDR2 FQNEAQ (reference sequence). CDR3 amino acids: CASSFQENIQYF. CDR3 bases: TGTGCCAGCAGCTTCCAGGAAAACATTCAGTACTTC.

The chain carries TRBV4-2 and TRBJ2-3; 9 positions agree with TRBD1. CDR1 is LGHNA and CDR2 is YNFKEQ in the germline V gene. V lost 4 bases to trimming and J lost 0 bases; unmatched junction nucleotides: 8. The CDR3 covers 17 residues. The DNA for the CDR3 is TGTGCCAGCAGCCCTCGACAGGGGGGCTCAAGCACAGATACGCAGTATTTT. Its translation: CASSPRQGGSSTDTQYF.

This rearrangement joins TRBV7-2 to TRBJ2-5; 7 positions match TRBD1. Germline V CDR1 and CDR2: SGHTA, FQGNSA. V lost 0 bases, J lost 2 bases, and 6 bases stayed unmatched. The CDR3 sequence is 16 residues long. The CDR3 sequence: CASSLAMDRNQETQYF. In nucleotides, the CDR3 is TGTGCCAGCAGCTTAGCGATGGACAGGAATCAAGAGACCCAGTACTTC.

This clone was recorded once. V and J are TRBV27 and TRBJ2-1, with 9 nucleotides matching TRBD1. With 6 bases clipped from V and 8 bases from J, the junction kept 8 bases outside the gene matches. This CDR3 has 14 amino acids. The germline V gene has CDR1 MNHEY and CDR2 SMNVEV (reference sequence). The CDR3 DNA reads TGTGCCAGCAGCGGGACAGGGCTACTTGATGAGCAGTTCTTC. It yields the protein CASSGTGLLDEQFF.

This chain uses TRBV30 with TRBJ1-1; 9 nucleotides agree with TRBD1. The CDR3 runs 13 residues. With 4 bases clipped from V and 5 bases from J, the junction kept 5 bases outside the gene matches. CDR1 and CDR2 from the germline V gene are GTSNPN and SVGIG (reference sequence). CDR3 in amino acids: CAWTGQGITEAFF. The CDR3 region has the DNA TGTGCCTGGACGGGACAGGGTATAACTGAAGCTTTCTTT.

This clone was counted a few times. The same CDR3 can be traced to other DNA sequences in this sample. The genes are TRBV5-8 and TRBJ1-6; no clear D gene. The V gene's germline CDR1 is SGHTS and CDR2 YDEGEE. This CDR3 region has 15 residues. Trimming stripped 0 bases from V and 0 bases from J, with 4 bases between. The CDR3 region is CASSLDSSYNSPLHF. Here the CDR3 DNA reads TGTGCCAGCAGCTTGGACAGCTCCTATAATTCACCCCTCCACTTT. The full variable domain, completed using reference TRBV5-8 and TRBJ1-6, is EAGVTQSPTHLIKTRGQQATLRCSPISGHTSVYWYQQALGLGLQFLLWYDEGEERNRGNFPPRFSGRQFPNYSSELNVNALELEDSALYLCASSLDSSYNSPLHFGNGTRLTVT.

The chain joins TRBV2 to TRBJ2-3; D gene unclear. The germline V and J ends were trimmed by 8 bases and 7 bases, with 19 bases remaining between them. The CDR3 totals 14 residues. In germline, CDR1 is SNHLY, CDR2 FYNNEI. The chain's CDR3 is CASAPRSSIYTQYF. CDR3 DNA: TGTGCCAGCGCTCCTAGATCGAGCATTTATACGCAGTATTTT.

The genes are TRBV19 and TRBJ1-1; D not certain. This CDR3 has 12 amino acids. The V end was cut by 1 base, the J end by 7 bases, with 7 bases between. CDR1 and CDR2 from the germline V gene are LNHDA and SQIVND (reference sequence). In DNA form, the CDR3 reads TGTGCCAGTAGTATAGGACCGGGTGAAGCTTTCTTT. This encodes CASSIGPGEAFF.

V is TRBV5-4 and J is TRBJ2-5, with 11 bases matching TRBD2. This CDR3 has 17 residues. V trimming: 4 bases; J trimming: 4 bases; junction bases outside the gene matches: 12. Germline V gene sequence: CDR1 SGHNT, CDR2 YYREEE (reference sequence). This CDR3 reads CASSQEDISGGVETQYF. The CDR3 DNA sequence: TGTGCCAGCAGCCAAGAGGATATTAGCGGGGGGGTAGAGACCCAGTACTTC.